This entry lists 17 T cell receptor beta chains sequenced from one sample in a study of T cell changes during pregnancy in multiple sclerosis. Sequenced by immunoSEQ multiplex PCR; TCRdb stores in-frame clones only, minus some. Of about 50,000 clones listed, 90% to 95% were seen once; the top ten hold nearly 0.4%. Source: CD4+ T cells from peripheral blood mononuclear cells, taken after pregnancy. These receptors all come from a female donor with multiple sclerosis, enrolled in a pregnancy study.

CDR3 coding DNA: TGTGCCAGCAGCCATAACCGACTAGCGGGATTTCGTAATGAGCAGTTCTTC. This gives the protein CASSHNRLAGFRNEQFF. This chain connects TRBV27 to TRBJ2-1; 11 nucleotides match TRBD2. From germline, CDR1 is MNHEY and CDR2 SMNVEV (reference sequence). This CDR3 region has 17 residues. V was clipped by 6 bases and J by 7 bases; unmatched bases: 14.

This chain connects TRBV23-1 to TRBJ2-7; 10 bases agree with TRBD1. TRBV23-1 counts as an open reading frame of uncertain function. This CDR3 comprises 16 residues. The J segment lost 7 bases and the V segment lost 3 bases, leaving 12 bases of the junction unmatched. This CDR3 reads CASSHHPGQGLSEQYF. The CDR3 region has the DNA TGCGCCAGCAGTCACCATCCGGGACAGGGGCTCTCGGAGCAGTACTTC.

CDR3 region: CASSPQGQENYGYTF. The CDR3, as DNA: TGTGCCAGCAGCCCGCAAGGACAGGAGAACTATGGCTACACCTTC. The chain links TRBV7-9 to TRBJ1-2; 7 bases match TRBD1. Trimming took 5 bases from V and 2 from J; bases not matched to a gene: 8. The CDR3 spans 15 residues. Germline CDR1 reads SEHNR; CDR2 reads FQNEAQ (reference sequence).

This clone was seen a handful of times. The chain uses TRBV5-1 and TRBJ1-1, with 11 bases lining up with TRBD1. V shed 2 bases and J 4 bases; nucleotides not matched to a gene: 1. From germline, CDR1 is SGHRS and CDR2 YFSETQ. CDR3 length: 14 residues. In nucleotides, the CDR3 is TGCGCCAGCAGCTTTGGGACAGGGGGCACTGAAGCTTTCTTT. Its protein is CASSFGTGGTEAFF.

The J gene is TRBJ1-3, the V gene TRBV5-1, with D possibly matching TRBD1 (5 bases). Germline V gene lookup returns CDR1 SGHRS and CDR2 YFSETQ. The CDR3 totals 16 residues. With 3 bases removed from V and 0 bases from J, the gap between germline ends came to 13 bases. CDR3 residues: CASSSGGLGSGNTIYF. The CDR3 nucleotides are TGCGCCAGCAGCTCGGGGGGACTGGGCTCTGGAAACACCATATATTTT.

The chain has TRBV19 and TRBJ2-1; unclear D gene. The CDR3 runs 15 residues. Between the trimmed V and J ends, which lost 5 bases and 4 bases, there was a span of 15 bases. CDR1 and CDR2 from the germline V gene are LNHDA and SQIVND (reference sequence). This chain's CDR3 is CASSGLPLDYNEQFF. CDR3 nucleotide sequence: TGTGCCAGTAGTGGCTTACCCCTCGATTACAATGAGCAGTTCTTC.

The CDR3 reads CASSLRTGSSNQPQHF. In DNA, the CDR3 is TGTGCCAGCAGTCTCCGGACAGGATCAAGCAATCAGCCCCAGCATTTT. The rearrangement joins TRBV28 to TRBJ1-5, with 7 bases lining up with TRBD1. Germline CDR1 MDHEN, CDR2 SYDVKM. The CDR3 contains 16 residues. V dropped 5 bases and J dropped 1; count of bases not matched to a gene: 8.

This chain joins TRBV5-1 and TRBJ2-7; 9 bases map to TRBD1. The CDR3 sequence is 15 residues long. The junction had 16 bases not matched to a gene; V was cut back by 6 bases and J by 9 bases. Germline assignment: CDR1 SGHRS and CDR2 YFSETQ. CDR3 in DNA: TGCGCCAGCAAGGTCCCTGGGACAGGGACTACTGGGCAGTACTTC. Translating it yields CASKVPGTGTTGQYF.

The gene calls are TRBV9 and TRBJ2-1, with 10 nucleotides matching TRBD2. V shed 0 bases and J 4 bases; nucleotides not matched to a gene: 7. The CDR3 loop spans 17 amino acids. CDR1 is SGDLS and CDR2 is YYNGEE in the germline V gene. CDR3 in DNA: TGTGCCAGCAGCGTAGATCTAGCGGGAGTGAGTTACAATGAGCAGTTCTTC. This encodes CASSVDLAGVSYNEQFF. Drawing the rest from reference TRBV9 and TRBJ2-1, the complete variable domain is DSGVTQTPKHLITATGQRVTLRCSPRSGDLSVYWYQQSLDQGLQFLIQYYNGEERAKGNILERFSAQQFPDLHSELNLSSLELGDSALYFCASSVDLAGVSYNEQFFGPGTRLTVL.

V and J are TRBV7-2 and TRBJ1-2; D unclear. Germline V gene sequence: CDR1 SGHTA, CDR2 FQGNSA. V lost 2 bases to trimming and J lost 4 bases, with 11 bases between them. The CDR3 length is 14 residues. The CDR3 DNA sequence: TGTGCCAGCAGCTTATCTTACACCTCCTATGGCTACACCTTC. Translated, it gives CASSLSYTSYGYTF.

This rearrangement joins TRBV2 to TRBJ2-7; 8 nucleotides match TRBD2. This CDR3 has 15 residues. The J segment lost 7 bases and the V segment lost 6 bases, leaving 14 bases of the junction unmatched. Germline assignment: CDR1 SNHLY and CDR2 FYNNEI. The CDR3 bases are TGTGCCAGCAGAGACCCGGGACTAGGGGGACGGGAGCAGTACTTC. Translation: CASRDPGLGGREQYF.

The chain uses TRBV7-2 and TRBJ1-1; D may be TRBD1 (6 bases). Per germline, CDR1 SGHTA and CDR2 FQGNSA. The CDR3 has 14 amino acids. V was clipped by 4 bases and J by 7 bases, with 16 bases between them. The CDR3 protein is CASSSNRAHIEAFF. Written as DNA, the CDR3 is TGTGCCAGCAGCTCAAACAGGGCGCACATTGAAGCTTTCTTT.

The chain is built from TRBV4-2 and TRBJ2-2, with TRBD1 matching over 9 bases. Germline lookup yields CDR1 LGHNA and CDR2 YNFKEQ. The CDR3 spans 15 residues. The junction had 9 bases not matched to a gene; V was cut back by 4 bases and J by 9 bases. CDR3 coding DNA: TGTGCCAGCAGCCTTCGACAGGGGGAGTCGAGGGAGCTGTTTTTT. Translation gives CASSLRQGESRELFF.

The rearrangement uses TRBV4-1 and TRBJ2-3; 9 bases are a match to TRBD2. CDR1 is MGHRA, CDR2 YSYEKL, per germline. This CDR3 has 14 residues. The V segment lost 6 bases and the J segment 0 bases; nucleotides outside the gene matches: 1. CDR3 residues: CASSLAGSTDTQYF. CDR3 sequence (DNA): TGCGCCAGCAGTCTAGCGGGGAGCACAGATACGCAGTATTTT.

This clone showed up just a few times. CDR3 nucleotides: TGTGCCAGCAGTTACGACAGGCGGACTAACACCGGGGAGCTGTTTTTT. It is translated as CASSYDRRTNTGELFF. The chain uses TRBV6-6 and TRBJ2-2, with a possible D match to TRBD1 (6 bases). The V and J ends lost 2 bases and 2 bases respectively, with 12 bases between them. This CDR3 spans 16 amino acids. Germline V gene lookup returns CDR1 MNHNY and CDR2 SVGAGI (reference sequence).

The chain couples TRBV6-1 to TRBJ2-1; 7 nucleotides agree with TRBD2. Germline V CDR1 and CDR2: MNHNS, SASEGT. This CDR3 has 17 residues. J was trimmed by 10 bases and V by 4 bases; bases with no gene match: 19. The CDR3 coding sequence is TGTGCCAGCAGTGGAGACTTGGGGCAGTTTTTGGGAGGGGAGCAGTTCTTC. The encoded protein is CASSGDLGQFLGGEQFF.

The rearrangement uses TRBV30 and TRBJ2-5, with D tentatively TRBD1 (7 bases). This CDR3 contains 14 residues. Germline V gene data show CDR1 as GTSNPN and CDR2 as SVGIG (reference sequence). V was clipped by 3 bases and J by 3 bases, with 14 bases between them. Here the CDR3 DNA reads TGTGCCTGGAGACCAGGGGGGAATAAAGAGACCCAGTACTTC. Protein sequence: CAWRPGGNKETQYF.